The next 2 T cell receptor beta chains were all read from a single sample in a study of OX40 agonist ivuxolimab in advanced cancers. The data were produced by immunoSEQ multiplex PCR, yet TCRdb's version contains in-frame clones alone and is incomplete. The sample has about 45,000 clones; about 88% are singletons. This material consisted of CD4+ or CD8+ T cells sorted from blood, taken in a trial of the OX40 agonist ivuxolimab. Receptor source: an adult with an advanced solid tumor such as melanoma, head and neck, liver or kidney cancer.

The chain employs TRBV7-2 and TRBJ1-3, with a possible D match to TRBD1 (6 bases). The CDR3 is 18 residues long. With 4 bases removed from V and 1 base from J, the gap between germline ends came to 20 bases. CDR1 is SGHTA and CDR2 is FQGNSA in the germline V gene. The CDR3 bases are TGTGCCAGCAGCTCCCACTATGGGACAACACAGTCTGGAAACACCATATATTTT. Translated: CASSSHYGTTQSGNTIYF.

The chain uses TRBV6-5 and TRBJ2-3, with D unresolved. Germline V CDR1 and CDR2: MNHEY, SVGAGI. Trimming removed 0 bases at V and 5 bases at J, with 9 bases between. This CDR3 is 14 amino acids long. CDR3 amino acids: CASSYSRLGDTQYF. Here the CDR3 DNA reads TGTGCCAGCAGTTACTCACGGCTAGGAGATACGCAGTATTTT.